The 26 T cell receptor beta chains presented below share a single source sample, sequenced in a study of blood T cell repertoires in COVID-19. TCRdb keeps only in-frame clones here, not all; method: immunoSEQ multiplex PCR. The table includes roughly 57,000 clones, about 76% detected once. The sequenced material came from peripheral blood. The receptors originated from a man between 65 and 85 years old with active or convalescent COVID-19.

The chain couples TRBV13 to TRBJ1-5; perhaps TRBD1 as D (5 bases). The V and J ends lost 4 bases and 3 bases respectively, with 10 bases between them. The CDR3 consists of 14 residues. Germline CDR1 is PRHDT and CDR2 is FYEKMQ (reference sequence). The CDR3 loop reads CASSSAGFNQPQHF. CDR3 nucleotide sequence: TGTGCCAGCAGCTCGGCAGGGTTCAATCAGCCCCAGCATTTT.

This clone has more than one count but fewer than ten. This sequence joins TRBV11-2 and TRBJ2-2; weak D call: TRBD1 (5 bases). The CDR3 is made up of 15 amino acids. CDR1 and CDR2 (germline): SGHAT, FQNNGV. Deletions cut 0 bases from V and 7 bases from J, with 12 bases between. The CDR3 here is CASSLDPAGIGELFF. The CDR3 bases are TGTGCCAGCAGCTTAGATCCGGCAGGGATCGGGGAGCTGTTTTTT.

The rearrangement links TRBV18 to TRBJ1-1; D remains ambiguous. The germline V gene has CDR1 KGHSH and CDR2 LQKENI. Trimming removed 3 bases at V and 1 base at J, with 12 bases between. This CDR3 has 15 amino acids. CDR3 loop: CASSPLQQANTEAFF. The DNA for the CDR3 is TGTGCCAGCTCACCTTTACAGCAAGCGAACACTGAAGCTTTCTTT.

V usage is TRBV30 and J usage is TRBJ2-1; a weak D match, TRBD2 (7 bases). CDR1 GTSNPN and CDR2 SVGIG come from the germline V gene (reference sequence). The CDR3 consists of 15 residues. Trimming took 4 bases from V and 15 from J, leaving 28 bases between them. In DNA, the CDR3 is TGTGCCTGGACGTTAGGGGGGGTCCCTCCTCGGCCGGGGTTCTTC. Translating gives CAWTLGGVPPRPGFF.

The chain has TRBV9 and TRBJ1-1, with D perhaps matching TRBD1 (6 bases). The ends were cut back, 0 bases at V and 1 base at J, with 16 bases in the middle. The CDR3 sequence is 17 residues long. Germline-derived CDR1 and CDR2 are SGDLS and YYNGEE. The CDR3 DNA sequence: TGTGCCAGCAGCGTAGCTTCTCAGCGGGGGGCGAACACTGAAGCTTTCTTT. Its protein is CASSVASQRGANTEAFF.

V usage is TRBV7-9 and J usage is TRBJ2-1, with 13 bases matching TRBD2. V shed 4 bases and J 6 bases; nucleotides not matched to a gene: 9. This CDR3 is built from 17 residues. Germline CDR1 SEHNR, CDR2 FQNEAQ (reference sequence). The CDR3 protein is CASSSTGTSGAINEQFF. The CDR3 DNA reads TGTGCCAGCAGCTCGACCGGGACTAGCGGGGCAATCAATGAGCAGTTCTTC.

Written as DNA, the CDR3 is TGTGCCAGCAGCTCCCCCGGGACTAGCGGGGGTGAGCAGTTCTTC. Protein product: CASSSPGTSGGEQFF. This sequence joins TRBV7-9 and TRBJ2-1; the match to TRBD2 covers 14 bases. Germline V lookup: CDR1 SEHNR, CDR2 FQNEAQ (reference sequence). Germline trimming cut 4 bases from V and 9 bases from J; bases unmatched to any gene: 5. The length of the CDR3 is 15 residues.

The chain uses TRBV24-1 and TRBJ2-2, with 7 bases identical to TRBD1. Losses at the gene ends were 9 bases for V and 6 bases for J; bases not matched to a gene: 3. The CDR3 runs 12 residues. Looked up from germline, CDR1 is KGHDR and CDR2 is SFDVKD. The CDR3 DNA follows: TGTGCCACCGCGACAGGGCCCGGGGAGCTGTTTTTT. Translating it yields CATATGPGELFF.

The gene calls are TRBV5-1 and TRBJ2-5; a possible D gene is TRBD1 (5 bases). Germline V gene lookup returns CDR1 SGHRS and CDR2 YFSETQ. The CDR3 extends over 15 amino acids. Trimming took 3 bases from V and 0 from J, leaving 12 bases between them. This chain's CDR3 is CASSSTGPYQETQYF. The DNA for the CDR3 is TGCGCCAGCAGCTCAACAGGTCCGTACCAAGAGACCCAGTACTTC. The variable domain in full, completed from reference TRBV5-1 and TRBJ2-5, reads KAGVTQTPRYLIKTRGQQVTLSCSPISGHRSVSWYQQTPGQGLQFLFEYFSETQRNKGNFPGRFSGRQFSNSRSEMNVSTLELGDSALYLCASSSTGPYQETQYFGPGTRLLVL.

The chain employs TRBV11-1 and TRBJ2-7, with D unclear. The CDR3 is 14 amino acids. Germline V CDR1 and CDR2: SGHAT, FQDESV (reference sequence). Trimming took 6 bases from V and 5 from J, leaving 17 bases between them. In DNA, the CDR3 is TGTGCCAGCAGTCCCATGAGACTCCGACACGAGCAGTACTTC. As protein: CASSPMRLRHEQYF.

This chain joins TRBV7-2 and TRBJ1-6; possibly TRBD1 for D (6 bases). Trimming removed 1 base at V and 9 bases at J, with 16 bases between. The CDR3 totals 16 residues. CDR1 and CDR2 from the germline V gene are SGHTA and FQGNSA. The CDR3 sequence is CASSLVNGGGGSPLHF. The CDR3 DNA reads TGTGCCAGCAGCTTAGTGAATGGGGGCGGCGGTTCACCCCTCCACTTT. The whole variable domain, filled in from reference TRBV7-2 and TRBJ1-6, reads GAGVSQSPSNKVTEKGKDVELRCDPISGHTALYWYRQSLGQGLEFLIYFQGNSAPDKSGLPSDRFSAERTGGSVSTLTIQRTQQEDSAVYLCASSLVNGGGGSPLHFGNGTRLTVT.

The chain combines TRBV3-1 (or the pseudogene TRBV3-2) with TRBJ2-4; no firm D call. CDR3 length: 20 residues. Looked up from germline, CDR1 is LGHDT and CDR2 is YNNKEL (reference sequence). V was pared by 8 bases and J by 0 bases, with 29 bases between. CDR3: CASAQESPATFRLAKNIQYF. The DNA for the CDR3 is TGTGCCAGCGCCCAGGAATCACCGGCTACGTTCCGCCTAGCCAAAAACATTCAGTACTTC.

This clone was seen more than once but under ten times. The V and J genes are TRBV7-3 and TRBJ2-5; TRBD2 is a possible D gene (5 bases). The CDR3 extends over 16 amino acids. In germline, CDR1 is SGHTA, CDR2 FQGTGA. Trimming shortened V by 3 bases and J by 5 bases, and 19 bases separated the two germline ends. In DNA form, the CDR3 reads TGTGCCAGCAGCTTGACGGGGTCATCTACCCTCGAGACCCAGTACTTC. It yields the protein CASSLTGSSTLETQYF.

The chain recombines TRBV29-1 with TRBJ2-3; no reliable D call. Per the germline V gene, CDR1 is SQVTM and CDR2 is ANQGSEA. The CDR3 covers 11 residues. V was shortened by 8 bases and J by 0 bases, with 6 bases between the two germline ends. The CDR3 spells CSISSTDTQYF. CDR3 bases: TGCAGCATCTCTAGCACAGATACGCAGTATTTT.

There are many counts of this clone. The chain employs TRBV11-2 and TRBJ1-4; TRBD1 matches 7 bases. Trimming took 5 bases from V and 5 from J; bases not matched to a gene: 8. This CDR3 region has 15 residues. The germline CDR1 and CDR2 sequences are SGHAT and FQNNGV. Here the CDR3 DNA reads TGTGCCAGCAGCCACTCGACAGGGATAAATGAAAAACTGTTTTTT. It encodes CASSHSTGINEKLFF. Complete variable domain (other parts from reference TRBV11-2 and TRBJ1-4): EAGVAQSPRYKIIEKRQSVAFWCNPISGHATLYWYQQILGQGPKLLIQFQNNGVVDDSQLPKDRFSAERLKGVDSTLKIQPAKLEDSAVYLCASSHSTGINEKLFFGSGTQLSVL.

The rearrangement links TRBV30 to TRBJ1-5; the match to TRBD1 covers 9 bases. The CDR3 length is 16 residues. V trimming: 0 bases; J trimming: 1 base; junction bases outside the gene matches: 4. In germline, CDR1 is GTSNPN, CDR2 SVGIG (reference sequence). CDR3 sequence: CAWSVSGTGSNQPQHF. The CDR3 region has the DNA TGTGCCTGGAGTGTGTCGGGGACAGGGAGCAATCAGCCCCAGCATTTT.

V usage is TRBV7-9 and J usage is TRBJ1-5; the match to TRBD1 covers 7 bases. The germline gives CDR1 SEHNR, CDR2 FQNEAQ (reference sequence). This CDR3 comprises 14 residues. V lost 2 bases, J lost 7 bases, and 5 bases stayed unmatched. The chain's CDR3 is CASSLIGGGQPQHF. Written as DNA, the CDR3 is TGTGCCAGCAGCTTAATAGGGGGCGGGCAGCCCCAGCATTTT.

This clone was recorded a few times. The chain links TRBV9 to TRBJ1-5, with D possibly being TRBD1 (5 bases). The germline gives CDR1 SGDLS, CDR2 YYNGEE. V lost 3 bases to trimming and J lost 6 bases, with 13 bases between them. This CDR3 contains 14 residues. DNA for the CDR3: TGTGCCAGCAGCGCTGACAGTCGAAGTCAGCCCCAGCATTTT. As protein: CASSADSRSQPQHF.

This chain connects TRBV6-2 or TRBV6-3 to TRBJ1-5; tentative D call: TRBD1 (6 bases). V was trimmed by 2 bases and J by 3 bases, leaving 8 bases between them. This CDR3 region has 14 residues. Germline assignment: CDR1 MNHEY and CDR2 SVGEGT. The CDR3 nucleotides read TGTGCCAGCAGTTACACAGGGATCAATCAGCCCCAGCATTTT. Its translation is CASSYTGINQPQHF.

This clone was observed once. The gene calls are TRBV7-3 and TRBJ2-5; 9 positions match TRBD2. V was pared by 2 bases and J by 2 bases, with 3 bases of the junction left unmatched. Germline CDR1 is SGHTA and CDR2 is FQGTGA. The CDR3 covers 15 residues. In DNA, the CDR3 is TGTGCCAGCAGCTTAGGGCTAGCGGGACAAGAGACCCAGTACTTC. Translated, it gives CASSLGLAGQETQYF.

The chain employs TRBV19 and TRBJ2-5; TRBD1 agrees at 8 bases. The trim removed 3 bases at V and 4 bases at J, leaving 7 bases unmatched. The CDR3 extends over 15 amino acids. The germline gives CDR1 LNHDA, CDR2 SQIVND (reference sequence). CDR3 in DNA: TGTGCCAGTAGTATCCTAACCGGGACAGGAGAGACCCAGTACTTC. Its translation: CASSILTGTGETQYF. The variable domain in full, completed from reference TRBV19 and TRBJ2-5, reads DGGITQSPKYLFRKEGQNVTLSCEQNLNHDAMYWYRQDPGQGLRLIYYSQIVNDFQKGDIAEGYSVSREKKESFPLTVTSAQKNPTAFYLCASSILTGTGETQYFGPGTRLLVL.

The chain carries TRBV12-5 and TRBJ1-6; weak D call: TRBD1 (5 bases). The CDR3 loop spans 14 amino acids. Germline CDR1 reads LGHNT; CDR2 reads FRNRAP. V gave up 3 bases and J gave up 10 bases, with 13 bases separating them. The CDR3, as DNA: TGTGCTAGTGGTTTACAGGCCCTGGGCTCACCCCTCCACTTT. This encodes CASGLQALGSPLHF.

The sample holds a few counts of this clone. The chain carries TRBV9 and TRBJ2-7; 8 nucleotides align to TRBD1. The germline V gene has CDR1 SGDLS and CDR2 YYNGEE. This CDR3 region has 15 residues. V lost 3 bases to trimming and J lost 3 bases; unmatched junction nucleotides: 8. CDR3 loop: CASSAGTGPVYEQYF. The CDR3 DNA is TGTGCCAGCAGCGCCGGGACAGGCCCCGTCTACGAGCAGTACTTC.

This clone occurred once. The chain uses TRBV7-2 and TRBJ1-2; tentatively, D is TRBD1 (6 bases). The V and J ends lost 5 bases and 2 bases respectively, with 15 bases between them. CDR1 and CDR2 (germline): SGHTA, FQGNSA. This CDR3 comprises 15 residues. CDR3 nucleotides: TGTGCCAGCAGCCACATTGTGGGGGCAAACTATGGCTACACCTTC. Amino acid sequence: CASSHIVGANYGYTF.

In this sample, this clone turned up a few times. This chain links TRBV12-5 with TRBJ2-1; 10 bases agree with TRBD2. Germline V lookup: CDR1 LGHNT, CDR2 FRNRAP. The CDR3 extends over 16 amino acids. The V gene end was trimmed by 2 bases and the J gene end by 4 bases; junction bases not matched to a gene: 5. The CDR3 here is CASGLSSGSLYNEQFF. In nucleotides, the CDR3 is TGTGCTAGTGGTTTGTCTAGCGGGAGTCTATACAATGAGCAGTTCTTC.

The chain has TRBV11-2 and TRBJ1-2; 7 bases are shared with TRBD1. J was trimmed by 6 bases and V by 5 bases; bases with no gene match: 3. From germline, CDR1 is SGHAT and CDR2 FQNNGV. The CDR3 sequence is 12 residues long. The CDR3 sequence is CASSPTGHGYTF. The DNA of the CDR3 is TGTGCCAGCAGCCCGACAGGGCATGGCTACACCTTC.